This paragraph covers one TCR beta chain sequence. This CDR3 is built from 19 residues. Germline V lookup: CDR1 SGHTA, CDR2 FQGTGA. Trimming stripped 3 bases from V and 4 bases from J, with 22 bases between. These data come from a study of blood T cell repertoires in COVID-19. Study summary: Both acute and convalescent COVID-19 samples were obtained from the United States, Italy and Spain.

Measured with immunoSEQ multiplex PCR; TCRdb has only the in-frame clones, and not every one. The table includes over 35,000 clones, 90% detected once. Sequenced input: peripheral blood. The chain recombines TRBV7-3 with TRBJ2-6; D is perhaps TRBD2 (7 bases). The sequence derives from a man in his sixties or seventies with active COVID-19. The CDR3 DNA sequence: TGTGCCAGCAGCTTGGGCCCCGGCGGGGGCGCAGCGGGGGCCAACGTCCTGACTTTC. It encodes CASSLGPGGGAAGANVLTF.